The clone carrying this T cell receptor beta chain was seen just once. Its antigen remains unidentified. TCRdb's table, derived via immunoSEQ multiplex PCR, lists solely in-frame clones and lacks some. The repertoire holds nearly 80,000 clones, with approximately 94% as singletons. This specimen belongs to a study of OX40 agonist ivuxolimab in advanced cancers. Background on the study: Patients were given ivuxolimab, an antibody that agonizes OX40 (CD134). Dosing consisted of intravenous ivuxolimab at 0.01 to 10 mg/kg every 2 weeks.

The germline V gene encodes CDR1 SGHDT and CDR2 YYEEEE. Trimming cost V 4 bases and J 3 bases, with 10 bases left between them. CDR3 length: 13 residues. Study-wide results and caveats: Some nonresponders additionally presented with little normalized T-cell clonal expansion.

The input for sequencing was CD4+ or CD8+ T cells sorted from blood, taken in a trial of the OX40 agonist ivuxolimab. This sequence was found in an adult with an advanced solid tumor such as melanoma, head and neck, liver or kidney cancer. V is TRBV5-6 and J is TRBJ1-1; D may be TRBD1 (6 bases). CDR3 DNA sequence: TGTGCCAGCAGCCCAGGGGTCTACACTGAAGCTTTCTTT. The encoded protein is CASSPGVYTEAFF.